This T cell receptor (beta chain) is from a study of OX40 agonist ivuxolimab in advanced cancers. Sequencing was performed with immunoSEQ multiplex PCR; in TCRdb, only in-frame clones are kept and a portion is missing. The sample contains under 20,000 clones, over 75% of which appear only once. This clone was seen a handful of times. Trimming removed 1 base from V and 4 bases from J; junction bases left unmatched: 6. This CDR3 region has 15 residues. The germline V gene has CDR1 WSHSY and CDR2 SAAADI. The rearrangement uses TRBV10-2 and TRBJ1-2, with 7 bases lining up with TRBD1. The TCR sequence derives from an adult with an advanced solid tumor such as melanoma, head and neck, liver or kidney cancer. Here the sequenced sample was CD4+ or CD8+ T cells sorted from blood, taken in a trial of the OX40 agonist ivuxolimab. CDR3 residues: CASSEYEGQSYGYTF. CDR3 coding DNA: TGCGCCAGCAGTGAGTACGAGGGACAGAGCTATGGCTACACCTTC.